Below, 14 T cell receptor beta chains from the same sample are listed, as sequenced in a study of T cell responses to AZD1222 COVID-19 vaccine. Here immunoSEQ multiplex PCR was the method, and the copy in TCRdb shows in-frame clones only, minus some. The table records around 99,000 clones, around 87% of them present only once. The specimen comprised peripheral blood, sampled on day 0 of AZD1222 vaccination. The receptors here all came from an adult in good health.

This clone showed up just once. The rearrangement uses TRBV5-8 and TRBJ1-2; D is undetermined. Trimming shortened V by 5 bases and J by 3 bases, and 17 bases separated the two germline ends. Germline V gene data show CDR1 as SGHTS and CDR2 as YDEGEE. The CDR3 spans 15 residues. The chain's CDR3 is CASSLSTSPHYGYTF. The CDR3 DNA follows: TGTGCCAGCAGTTTATCCACCTCACCTCACTATGGCTACACCTTC.

This rearrangement joins TRBV6-5 to TRBJ2-7; 9 nucleotides match TRBD1. The ends lost 2 bases at V and 2 bases at J; junction bases unmatched: 1. The CDR3 contains 14 residues. From germline, CDR1 is MNHEY and CDR2 SVGAGI. CDR3 DNA sequence: TGTGCCAGCAGTTACGGGACAGGGACCTACGAGCAGTACTTC. Protein: CASSYGTGTYEQYF.

The chain recombines TRBV11-2 with TRBJ1-6, with D unresolved. Germline CDR1 and CDR2: SGHAT and FQNNGV. Trimming pared 8 bases from V and 3 bases from J, leaving 8 bases between. This CDR3 region has 13 residues. DNA of the CDR3: TGTGCCAGCGCCCCCCTCTATAATTCACCCCTCCACTTT. Translated, it gives CASAPLYNSPLHF.

The sample holds one count of this clone. V and J are TRBV5-4 and TRBJ2-3; 7 bases match TRBD2. This CDR3 has 16 residues. Per germline, CDR1 SGHNT and CDR2 YYREEE (reference sequence). J lost 4 bases, V lost 4 bases, and 12 bases had no gene match. This CDR3 reads CASSHGGGSLADTQYF. The CDR3 region has the DNA TGTGCCAGCAGCCATGGGGGAGGGAGTCTCGCAGATACGCAGTATTTT.

The genes are TRBV18 and TRBJ1-2; D might be TRBD1 (5 bases). Germline loops: CDR1 KGHSH, CDR2 LQKENI. The CDR3 covers 12 residues. Deletions cut 5 bases from V and 2 bases from J, with 6 bases between. CDR3 amino acids: CASSDRNYGYTF. CDR3 nucleotide sequence: TGTGCCAGCTCAGACAGAAACTATGGCTACACCTTC.

The chain links TRBV4-2 to TRBJ2-5; 11 bases line up with TRBD2. CDR1 and CDR2 from the germline V gene are LGHNA and YNFKEQ. With 1 base clipped from V and 0 bases from J, the junction kept 4 bases outside the gene matches. This CDR3 contains 17 residues. This chain's CDR3 is CASSQVASGGYQETQYF. Here the CDR3 DNA reads TGTGCCAGCAGCCAAGTGGCTAGCGGGGGGTACCAAGAGACCCAGTACTTC.

The chain joins TRBV4-2 to TRBJ2-3; possible D gene TRBD2, 6 bases. The CDR3 runs 15 residues. V was pared by 4 bases and J by 6 bases, with 17 bases between. Germline V lookup: CDR1 LGHNA, CDR2 YNFKEQ. The CDR3 region is CASSPSTGDVDTQYF. The CDR3 nucleotides are TGTGCCAGCAGCCCCTCTACGGGGGACGTCGATACGCAGTATTTT.

The rearrangement uses TRBV4-2 and TRBJ1-1; the D gene is possibly TRBD1 (5 bases). Germline CDR1 is LGHNA and CDR2 is YNFKEQ. The CDR3 length is 17 residues. V was cut by 1 base and J by 3 bases, with 18 bases left in between. The CDR3 sequence is CASSQGLNRDRYTEAFF. The CDR3 DNA follows: TGTGCCAGCAGCCAAGGGCTAAACCGGGACCGGTACACTGAAGCTTTCTTT.

This chain uses TRBV7-6 with TRBJ2-7; D is unclear. Germline assignment: CDR1 SGHVS and CDR2 FNYEAQ. This CDR3 is 13 amino acids long. V lost 4 bases and J 3 bases, leaving 10 bases between the germline ends. DNA of the CDR3: TGTGCCAGCAGCTCCGGCCCTTACTACGAGCAGTACTTC. Amino acids: CASSSGPYYEQYF.

The rearrangement joins TRBV9 to TRBJ1-3, with 8 bases lining up with TRBD1. Germline V CDR1 and CDR2: SGDLS, YYNGEE. The CDR3 has 15 amino acids. The V gene end was trimmed by 4 bases and the J gene end by 7 bases; junction bases not matched to a gene: 10. The CDR3 region has the DNA TGTGCCAGCAGCATCGAGGGACAGGCGGGGAACACCATATATTTT. Protein product: CASSIEGQAGNTIYF.

In regard to this clone: In the same sample, other DNA sequences code for this CDR3. This rearrangement joins TRBV28 to TRBJ1-2; D is ambiguous. Germline V gene sequence: CDR1 MDHEN, CDR2 SYDVKM. This CDR3 has 12 amino acids. Trimming cost V 2 bases and J 3 bases, with 4 bases left between them. The CDR3 loop reads CASSLGDYGYTF. In DNA form, the CDR3 reads TGTGCCAGCAGTTTAGGGGACTATGGCTACACCTTC.

V gene TRBV7-6 combines with J gene TRBJ1-2; D not resolved. The germline V gene has CDR1 SGHVS and CDR2 FNYEAQ. The CDR3 is 15 amino acids. Trimming shortened V by 1 base and J by 3 bases, and 12 bases separated the two germline ends. The CDR3 nucleotides are TGTGCCAGCAGCTTAGTAGCCGGGGTTCACTATGGCTACACCTTC. Amino acid sequence: CASSLVAGVHYGYTF.

V and J are TRBV30 and TRBJ1-2, with D hard to call. The CDR3 totals 14 residues. Germline V gene sequence: CDR1 GTSNPN, CDR2 SVGIG (reference sequence). V was pared by 0 bases and J by 8 bases, with 16 bases between. For the CDR3, the DNA is TGTGCCTGGAGTGTAGGTCACACCAGCGGGGGCTACACCTTC. This codes for CAWSVGHTSGGYTF.

This clone was recorded only once. The chain is built from TRBV2 and TRBJ2-1; either TRBD1 or TRBD2 may supply D (5 bases each). CDR1 and CDR2 (germline): SNHLY, FYNNEI. V dropped 5 bases and J dropped 4 bases, with 9 bases sitting between them. CDR3 length: 13 amino acids. Written as DNA, the CDR3 is TGTGCCAGCAGTTGGGACCTATACAATGAGCAGTTCTTC. It yields the protein CASSWDLYNEQFF.